This entry describes one TCR beta chain. Antigen specificity is unknown. This record comes from a study of CD4+ T cells in melanoma. The V gene lost 2 bases and the J gene lost 4 bases, with 12 bases spanning the gap. The germline gives CDR1 SGHNT, CDR2 YYREEE (reference sequence). The CDR3 length is 14 residues. Some clones are missing from TCRdb's copy, which holds only in-frame ones; the method was immunoSEQ multiplex PCR. The sample carries around 15,000 clones, about 62% recorded once. Findings and caveats of the study: Reportedly, melanoma neoantigen-specific CD4+ T cells showed varied differentiation states. A reported correlation linked neoantigen-specific CD4+ T cells to CD8+, macrophage and B cell function.

The V and J genes are TRBV5-4 and TRBJ1-2, with D possibly TRBD1 on 5 matching bases. The TCR comes from a human donor with melanoma. The source material was cells from a culture (not recorded whether cultured in vitro). The CDR3 DNA follows: TGTGCCAGCAGCTTACAACAGGAGGGCTATGGCTACACCTTC. It yields the protein CASSLQQEGYGYTF.